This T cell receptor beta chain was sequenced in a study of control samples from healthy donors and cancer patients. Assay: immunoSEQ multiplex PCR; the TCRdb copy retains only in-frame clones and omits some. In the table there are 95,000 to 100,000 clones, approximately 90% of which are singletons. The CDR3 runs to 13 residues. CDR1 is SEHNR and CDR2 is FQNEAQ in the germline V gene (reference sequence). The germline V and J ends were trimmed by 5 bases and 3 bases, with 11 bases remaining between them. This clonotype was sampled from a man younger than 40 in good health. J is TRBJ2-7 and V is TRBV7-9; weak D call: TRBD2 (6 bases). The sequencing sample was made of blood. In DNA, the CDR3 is TGTGCCAGCAGCCTCGGAGCGGGCTACGAGCAGTACTTC. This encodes CASSLGAGYEQYF.